Shown below are 21 T cell receptor beta chains from a single sample sequenced in a study of T-cell memory formation after mild COVID-19. TCRdb re-called the 5' RACE reads through MiXCR, storing one row per CDR3 protein. The table has about 440,000 distinct CDR3 sequences, around 20% seen once; the top ten hold roughly 8%. The sample taken for sequencing was PBMCs or a T cell subset sorted from them (not recorded which). Receptor source: an adult woman who had mild COVID-19 (a few samples of this study predate the infection). Cell type and time point are not known.

The chain carries TRBV6-5 and TRBJ1-1, with a tentative D call TRBD1 (5 bases). V lost 0 bases to trimming and J lost 1 base, with 12 bases between them. CDR3 size: 16 residues. CDR1 and CDR2 from the germline V gene are MNHEY and SVGAGI. CDR3 residues: CASSYSIRGGNTEAFF. In DNA, the CDR3 is TGTGCCAGCAGTTACTCGATTAGGGGTGGGAACACTGAAGCTTTCTTT.

This chain connects TRBV5-1 to TRBJ2-7; D is unresolved. Looked up from germline, CDR1 is SGHRS and CDR2 is YFSETQ. Trimming pared 4 bases from V and 3 bases from J, leaving 11 bases between. This CDR3 comprises 13 residues. CDR3 sequence: CASSRIHVYEQYF. CDR3 bases: TGCGCCAGCAGCCGAATCCACGTCTACGAGCAGTACTTC.

This clonotype was detected a few times. The chain is built from TRBV7-9 and TRBJ2-2; TRBD2 agrees at 13 bases. The CDR3 covers 17 residues. The germline V gene encodes CDR1 SEHNR and CDR2 FQNEAQ (reference sequence). V shed 4 bases, J shed 5 bases, and the junction held 7 bases outside the gene matches. This CDR3 reads CASSSGLAGAPTGELFF. The CDR3 nucleotides read TGTGCCAGCAGCTCTGGACTAGCGGGAGCTCCGACCGGGGAGCTGTTTTTT.

CDR3 sequence (DNA): TGCGCCAGCAGCCAAGTTAGAGTAGGGCAAAACCTCCTGGGGCAGTACTTC. This codes for CASSQVRVGQNLLGQYF. The V call is TRBV4-1, the J call TRBJ2-7; D not certain. The V gene lost 1 base and the J gene lost 9 bases, with 25 bases spanning the gap. CDR3 length: 17 residues. Germline V gene sequence: CDR1 MGHRA, CDR2 YSYEKL.

This clonotype showed up just a few times. The chain carries TRBV12-3 or TRBV12-4 and TRBJ2-7, with D uncertain. CDR3 length: 12 residues. Trimming pared 3 bases from V and 3 bases from J, leaving 6 bases between. The CDR3 protein is CASSFKIYEQYF. The CDR3, as DNA: TGTGCCAGCAGTTTCAAGATCTACGAGCAGTACTTC.

CDR3 sequence (DNA): TGCAGTGCTAGGTCACTTCACTCCTACAATGAGCAGTTCTTC. Translated, it gives CSARSLHSYNEQFF. The chain uses TRBV20-1 and TRBJ2-1; D remains unclear. V was shortened by 3 bases and J by 0 bases, with 9 bases between the two germline ends. Germline CDR1 is DFQATT and CDR2 is SNEGSKA (reference sequence). The CDR3 has 14 amino acids.

CDR3 bases: TGTGCCAGCAGCGGCCGACATATGGGGGCCATGAACACTGAAGCTTTCTTT. This encodes CASSGRHMGAMNTEAFF. The chain carries TRBV7-8 and TRBJ1-1; D possibly corresponds to TRBD1 (6 bases). CDR1 SGHVS and CDR2 FQNEAQ come from the germline V gene. The length of the CDR3 is 17 residues. Trimming cost V 5 bases and J 0 bases, with 19 bases left between them.

The chain combines TRBV4-2 with TRBJ2-1, with D possibly matching TRBD1 (6 bases). Germline-derived CDR1 and CDR2 are LGHNA and YNFKEQ. The length of the CDR3 is 14 residues. Trimming took 0 bases from V and 8 from J, leaving 11 bases between them. CDR3 coding DNA: TGTGCCAGCAGCCAAGAAGGGGGATCGGATGAGCAGTTCTTC. This gives the protein CASSQEGGSDEQFF.

This clonotype was counted ten times or more. V gene TRBV7-2 combines with J gene TRBJ2-3; D is unresolved. The CDR3 is made up of 14 amino acids. Trimming left V 4 bases short and J 5 bases short, with 13 bases between. In germline, CDR1 is SGHTA, CDR2 FQGNSA. The CDR3 DNA is TGTGCCAGCAGCTCGCCGGGCACGGGAGATACGCAGTATTTT. Amino acid sequence: CASSSPGTGDTQYF.

The sample holds a few counts of this clonotype. V is TRBV4-3 and J is TRBJ2-7; D perhaps matches TRBD2 (6 bases). With 4 bases removed from V and 7 bases from J, the gap between germline ends came to 20 bases. CDR1 is LGHNA and CDR2 is YSLEER in the germline V gene. The CDR3 contains 15 residues. This CDR3 reads CASSPLHGSLEEQYF. CDR3 DNA sequence: TGCGCCAGCAGCCCCCTCCACGGGAGTTTGGAGGAGCAGTACTTC.

The rearrangement links TRBV5-1 to TRBJ2-3; D is perhaps TRBD2 (5 bases). Germline lookup yields CDR1 SGHRS and CDR2 YFSETQ. V was trimmed by 0 bases and J by 4 bases, leaving 9 bases between them. The CDR3 covers 14 residues. The CDR3 bases are TGCGCCAGCAGCTTGGTCGGGGTTCCAGATACGCAGTATTTT. Translation: CASSLVGVPDTQYF.

This clonotype was seen a few times. The CDR3 sequence: CASSELGQGGSPLHF. In nucleotides, the CDR3 is TGTGCCAGCAGCGAGCTTGGACAGGGCGGTTCACCCCTCCACTTT. The chain is built from TRBV3-1 and TRBJ1-6; TRBD1 aligns across 8 bases. CDR3 length: 15 residues. The germline V gene has CDR1 LGHDT and CDR2 YNNKEL (reference sequence). With V trimmed by 5 bases and J by 9 bases, 9 bases remained unmatched. Complete variable domain (other parts from reference TRBV3-1 and TRBJ1-6): DTAVSQTPKYLVTQMGNDKSIKCEQNLGHDTMYWYKQDSKKFLKIMFSYNNKELIINETVPNRFSPKSPDKAHLNLHINSLELGDSAVYFCASSELGQGGSPLHFGNGTRLTVT.

The chain carries TRBV6-1 and TRBJ1-2; TRBD1 matches at 7 bases. The CDR3 runs to 13 residues. Germline CDR1 is MNHNS and CDR2 is SASEGT. The junction had 4 bases not matched to a gene; V was cut back by 8 bases and J by 1 base. In DNA, the CDR3 is TGTGCCAGCCGGGACAGCTATAACTATGGCTACACCTTC. It encodes CASRDSYNYGYTF.

This clonotype was recorded a few times. The chain recombines TRBV7-2 with TRBJ2-5; D uncertain. Germline CDR1 SGHTA, CDR2 FQGNSA. This CDR3 has 13 residues. V was pared by 1 base and J by 4 bases, with 7 bases between. DNA of the CDR3: TGTGCCAGCAGCTTAGGCGAAGTAGAGACCCAGTACTTC. This gives the protein CASSLGEVETQYF.

This chain connects TRBV7-9 to TRBJ2-3; TRBD1 agrees at 9 bases. V was pared by 1 base and J by 6 bases, with 2 bases of the junction left unmatched. The CDR3 is made up of 14 amino acids. CDR1 and CDR2 from the germline V gene are SEHNR and FQNEAQ (reference sequence). The CDR3 spells CASSLEGQGDTQYF. The CDR3 region has the DNA TGTGCCAGCAGCTTAGAAGGACAGGGGGATACGCAGTATTTT.

The V call is TRBV24-1, the J call TRBJ2-2, with 9 bases lining up with TRBD1. The CDR3 has 16 amino acids. Germline CDR1 is KGHDR and CDR2 is SFDVKD. V was pared by 1 base and J by 7 bases, with 6 bases of the junction left unmatched. CDR3 in amino acids: CATSDFGTGTRGELFF. The CDR3 coding sequence is TGTGCCACCAGTGATTTTGGGACAGGGACTCGCGGGGAGCTGTTTTTT.

This clonotype was detected only a few times. The rearrangement uses TRBV18 and TRBJ1-1, with unresolved D. There are 14 residues in the CDR3. V was trimmed by 2 bases and J by 1 base, leaving 8 bases between them. Germline CDR1 KGHSH, CDR2 LQKENI. The CDR3 region is CASSPGPANTEAFF. CDR3 bases: TGTGCCAGCTCACCAGGACCCGCGAACACTGAAGCTTTCTTT.

This clonotype was found many times. This sequence joins TRBV7-3 and TRBJ2-5, with 8 bases matching TRBD2. This CDR3 has 15 residues. Losses at the gene ends were 5 bases for V and 1 base for J; bases not matched to a gene: 6. CDR1 and CDR2 from the germline V gene are SGHTA and FQGTGA. CDR3: CASSPPGLAQETQYF. In DNA, the CDR3 is TGTGCCAGCAGCCCCCCTGGACTAGCCCAAGAGACCCAGTACTTC. Drawing the rest from reference TRBV7-3 and TRBJ2-5, the complete variable domain is GAGVSQTPSNKVTEKGKYVELRCDPISGHTALYWYRQSLGQGPEFLIYFQGTGAADDSGLPNDRFFAVRPEGSVSTLKIQRTERGDSAVYLCASSPPGLAQETQYFGPGTRLLVL.

The chain carries TRBV7-9 and TRBJ2-1, with 10 nucleotides matching TRBD2. The V and J ends lost 8 bases and 7 bases, in that order; junction bases with no gene match: 8. This CDR3 is built from 14 residues. Germline CDR1 reads SEHNR; CDR2 reads FQNEAQ (reference sequence). This CDR3 reads CASSERGGKNEQFF. CDR3 in DNA: TGTGCCAGCTCGGAGCGGGGGGGTAAAAATGAGCAGTTCTTC. The whole variable domain, filled in from reference TRBV7-9 and TRBJ2-1, reads DTGVSQNPRHKITKRGQNVTFRCDPISEHNRLYWYRQTLGQGPEFLTYFQNEAQLEKSRLLSDRFSAERPKGSFSTLEIQRTEQGDSAMYLCASSERGGKNEQFFGPGTRLTVL.

Turning to this clonotype: It is unclear where the CDR3 begins or ends on the DNA, so no DNA is shown, and the CDR3 is as TCRdb lists it. The chain employs TRBV7-5 and TRBJ2-3; the DNA was not compared with TRBD1, the D call given in the table. TRBV7-5 is classified as a pseudogene. The CDR3 spans 14 amino acids, including both terminal residues. The chain's CDR3 is CISVPGPWAGTQYF.

This clonotype came up a few times. The chain uses TRBV2 and TRBJ2-1; TRBD1 is a possible D gene (5 bases). The CDR3 is 12 residues long. CDR1 is SNHLY and CDR2 is FYNNEI in the germline V gene. V dropped 6 bases and J dropped 10 bases, with 13 bases sitting between them. DNA of the CDR3: TGTGCCAGCAGCGCCCAGGGTTTGGAGCAGTTCTTC. It encodes CASSAQGLEQFF.